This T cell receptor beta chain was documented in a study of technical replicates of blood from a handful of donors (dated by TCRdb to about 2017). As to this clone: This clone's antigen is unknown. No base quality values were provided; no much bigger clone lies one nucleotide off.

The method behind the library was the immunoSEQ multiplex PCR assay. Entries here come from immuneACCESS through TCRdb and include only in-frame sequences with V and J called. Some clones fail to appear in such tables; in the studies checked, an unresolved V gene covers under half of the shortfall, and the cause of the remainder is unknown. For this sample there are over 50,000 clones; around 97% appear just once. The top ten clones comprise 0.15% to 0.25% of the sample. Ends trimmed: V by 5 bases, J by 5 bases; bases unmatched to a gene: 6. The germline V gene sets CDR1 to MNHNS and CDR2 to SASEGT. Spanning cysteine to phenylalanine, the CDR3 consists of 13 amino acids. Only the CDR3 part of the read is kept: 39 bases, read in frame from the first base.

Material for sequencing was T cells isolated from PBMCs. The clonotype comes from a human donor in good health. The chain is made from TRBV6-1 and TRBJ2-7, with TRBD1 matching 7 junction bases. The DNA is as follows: TGTGCCAGCAGTTCAGGGGGACGTGACGAGCAGTACTTC. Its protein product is CASSSGGRDEQYF.